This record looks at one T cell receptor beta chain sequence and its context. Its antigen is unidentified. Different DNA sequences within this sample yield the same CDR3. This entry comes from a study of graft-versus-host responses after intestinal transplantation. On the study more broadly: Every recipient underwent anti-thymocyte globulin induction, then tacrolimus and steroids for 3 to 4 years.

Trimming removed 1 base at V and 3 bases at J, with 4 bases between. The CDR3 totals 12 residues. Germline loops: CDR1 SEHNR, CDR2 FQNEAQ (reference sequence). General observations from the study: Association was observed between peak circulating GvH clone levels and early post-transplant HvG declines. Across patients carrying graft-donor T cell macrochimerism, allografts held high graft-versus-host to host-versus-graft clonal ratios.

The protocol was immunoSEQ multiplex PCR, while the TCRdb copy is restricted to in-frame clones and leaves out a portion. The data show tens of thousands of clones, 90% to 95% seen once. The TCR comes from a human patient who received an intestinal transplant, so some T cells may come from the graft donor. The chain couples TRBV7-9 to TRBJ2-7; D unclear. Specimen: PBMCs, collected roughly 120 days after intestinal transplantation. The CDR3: CASSLDFYEQYF. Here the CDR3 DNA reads TGTGCCAGCAGCTTAGACTTCTACGAGCAGTACTTC.